The next 14 T cell receptor beta chains were all read from a single sample in a study of blood T cell repertoires in COVID-19. The data were produced by immunoSEQ multiplex PCR, yet TCRdb's version contains in-frame clones alone and is incomplete. The sample records some 180,000 clones, 80% being singletons. The specimen sequenced was PBMCs or T cells enriched from blood (not recorded which). Receptor source: a man in his fifties or sixties who had been exposed to COVID-19.

This sequence joins TRBV5-4 and TRBJ2-3; 13 bases align to TRBD2. This CDR3 has 17 amino acids. V lost 0 bases and J lost 10; bases outside the gene matches: 11. Per germline, CDR1 SGHNT and CDR2 YYREEE (reference sequence). CDR3 in DNA: TGTGCCAGCAGCTTGGCCGCGAGACTAGCGGGAGGAGACGCGCAGTATTTT. The encoded protein is CASSLAARLAGGDAQYF.

The chain combines TRBV15 with TRBJ1-5; tentatively, D is TRBD1 (6 bases). Germline V CDR1 and CDR2: LNHNV, YYDKDF (reference sequence). Trimming pared 1 base from V and 2 bases from J, leaving 15 bases between. The CDR3 length is 17 residues. The CDR3 loop reads CATSRAPQAGGNQPQHF. CDR3 nucleotide sequence: TGTGCCACCAGCAGAGCTCCCCAGGCAGGGGGCAATCAGCCCCAGCATTTT.

The rearrangement uses TRBV6-6 and TRBJ1-5, with 9 bases identical to TRBD1. This CDR3 contains 17 residues. Germline V gene sequence: CDR1 MNHNY, CDR2 SVGAGI (reference sequence). The V and J ends lost 5 bases and 6 bases, in that order; junction bases with no gene match: 14. CDR3: CASSQNQQGARGQPQHF. The CDR3 nucleotides read TGTGCCAGCAGTCAAAACCAACAGGGGGCCCGAGGTCAGCCCCAGCATTTT.

V is TRBV5-1 and J is TRBJ2-7, with TRBD2 as a possible D gene (5 bases). Germline V gene lookup returns CDR1 SGHRS and CDR2 YFSETQ. V lost 1 base and J lost 1, with 12 bases in between. The CDR3 is 15 residues long. CDR3 sequence: CASSLTRPGSYEQYF. CDR3 in DNA: TGCGCCAGCAGCTTGACAAGACCGGGATCCTACGAGCAGTACTTC.

The chain has TRBV7-2 and TRBJ1-1; tentative D call: TRBD1 (6 bases). The germline V and J ends were trimmed by 6 bases and 4 bases, with 12 bases remaining between them. The CDR3 contains 13 residues. Germline V gives CDR1 SGHTA, CDR2 FQGNSA. DNA of the CDR3: TGTGCCAGCAGACTCAGGGGAGTCACTGAAGCTTTCTTT. Its translation is CASRLRGVTEAFF.

The genes are TRBV7-8 and TRBJ1-3; no firm D call. CDR3 length: 15 residues. The V gene lost 4 bases and the J gene lost 3 bases, with 13 bases spanning the gap. Germline assignment: CDR1 SGHVS and CDR2 FQNEAQ. CDR3 in amino acids: CASSSWTENGNTIYF. Here the CDR3 DNA reads TGTGCCAGCAGCTCGTGGACTGAAAATGGAAACACCATATATTTT.

This sequence joins TRBV10-3 and TRBJ2-7; a weak D match, TRBD2 (7 bases). CDR1 and CDR2 (germline): ENHRY, SYGVKD. V was pared by 8 bases and J by 0 bases, with 11 bases between. CDR3 size: 13 residues. For the CDR3, the DNA is TGTGCCATCGGACTAGGGGGCTCCTACGAGCAGTACTTC. Its translation is CAIGLGGSYEQYF.

The chain has TRBV11-3 and TRBJ2-5; 7 bases agree with TRBD1. After removal of 3 bases from V and 1 base from J, the junction contained 2 bases not matched to a gene. Germline CDR1 is SGHNT and CDR2 is YENEEA. This CDR3 has 14 residues. The CDR3 is CASSLGQFQETQYF. In DNA form, the CDR3 reads TGTGCCAGCAGCTTGGGACAGTTCCAAGAGACCCAGTACTTC. Complete variable domain (other parts from reference TRBV11-3 and TRBJ2-5): EAGVVQSPRYKIIEKKQPVAFWCNPISGHNTLYWYLQNLGQGPELLIRYENEEAVDDSQLPKDRFSAERLKGVDSTLKIQPAELGDSAVYLCASSLGQFQETQYFGPGTRLLVL.

The J gene is TRBJ1-1, the V gene TRBV9; 7 nucleotides align to TRBD1. The CDR3 is 13 amino acids. V shed 1 base and J 4 bases; nucleotides not matched to a gene: 1. In germline, CDR1 is SGDLS, CDR2 YYNGEE. DNA for the CDR3: TGTGCCAGCAGCGTACAGGGGGGCACTGAAGCTTTCTTT. It specifies CASSVQGGTEAFF.

The genes are TRBV12-1 and TRBJ2-7; the DNA was not compared with TRBD2, the D call given in the table. TRBV12-1 is shown as a pseudogene. There are 16 residues in the CDR3. In nucleotides, the CDR3 is TGTGCCAGCAGCTTTCGAGCTAGCGGGAGCTCCTACGAGCAGTACTTC. As protein: CASSFRASGSSYEQYF.

The chain uses TRBV7-9 and TRBJ1-2; D is possibly TRBD1 (5 bases). The germline V gene has CDR1 SEHNR and CDR2 FQNEAQ (reference sequence). The V and J ends lost 4 bases and 6 bases respectively, with 18 bases between them. The CDR3 has 15 residues. In DNA, the CDR3 is TGTGCCAGCAGCTCCCCCTTCAGGGTGACGGATGGCTACACCTTC. Encoded protein: CASSSPFRVTDGYTF.

The chain carries TRBV11-2 and TRBJ2-7, with TRBD2 matching 11 bases. Germline V CDR1 and CDR2: SGHAT, FQNNGV. This CDR3 region has 14 residues. Unmatched junction bases numbered 2, after V lost 0 bases and J lost 7 bases. The CDR3 protein is CASSLEASGREQYF. The CDR3 DNA is TGTGCCAGCAGCTTAGAAGCTAGCGGGAGGGAGCAGTACTTC.

The chain links TRBV5-5 to TRBJ2-7; 8 bases fit TRBD1. The CDR3 loop spans 16 amino acids. V was pared by 6 bases and J by 5 bases, with 16 bases of the junction left unmatched. The germline V gene has CDR1 SGHKS and CDR2 YYEKEE (reference sequence). The CDR3 here is CASNVGQGHVRDEQYF. DNA of the CDR3: TGTGCCAGCAATGTCGGACAGGGACACGTTAGGGACGAGCAGTACTTC.

The CDR3 nucleotides are TGTGCCAGCAGCATTGGAGGGACAGGGGGTAGGAACGAGCAGTACTTC. It is translated as CASSIGGTGGRNEQYF. V and J are TRBV21-1 and TRBJ2-7; the D call in the table, TRBD1, was not verified against the DNA. TRBV21-1 corresponds to a pseudogene. This CDR3 region has 16 residues.